These 20 T cell receptor beta chains share one sample of origin, sequenced in a study of cytomegalovirus exposure and HLA in healthy donors. 13 Jbeta primers and 60 Vbeta primers were used for the PCR. The data were produced by immunoSEQ multiplex PCR, yet TCRdb's version contains in-frame clones alone and is incomplete. The table records roughly 160,000 clones, around 75% of them present only once. Material: PBMCs. The source of these receptors is a middle-aged woman in good health and CMV-seropositive.

This clone was seen only a few times. This chain joins TRBV7-8 and TRBJ2-7; TRBD2 aligns across 9 bases. This CDR3 comprises 14 residues. Germline CDR1 and CDR2: SGHVS and FQNEAQ. The V gene end was trimmed by 5 bases and the J gene end by 11 bases; junction bases not matched to a gene: 13. This chain's CDR3 is CASSDSGLAVRKYF. As DNA, the CDR3 is TGTGCCAGCAGCGACTCGGGACTAGCCGTGAGGAAGTACTTC.

Regarding this clone: A junction end diverges from the germline sequence, so it may reflect a read error. At the DNA level, this CDR3 is encoded by other sequences in the same sample as well. This chain connects TRBV7-3 to TRBJ1-1; TRBD1 agrees at 7 bases. Germline V gives CDR1 SGHTA, CDR2 FQGTGA. There are 14 residues in the CDR3. This chain's CDR3 is CASSLMAGGTEAFF. In DNA, the CDR3 is TGCGCCAGCAGCTTAATGGCAGGGGGCACTGAAGCTTTCTTT.

Comment on this clone: The identical CDR3 is also encoded by other nucleotide sequences in the sample. V and J are TRBV18 and TRBJ2-1; possible D gene TRBD1, 6 bases. V was cut by 3 bases and J by 3 bases, with 15 bases left in between. Germline CDR1 reads KGHSH; CDR2 reads LQKENI. This CDR3 has 16 amino acids. The chain's CDR3 is CASSPPGTRNYNEQFF. CDR3 DNA sequence: TGTGCCAGCTCACCTCCCGGGACACGAAACTACAATGAGCAGTTCTTC.

This chain joins TRBV19 and TRBJ2-7, with TRBD1 matching over 10 bases. Unmatched junction bases numbered 3, after V lost 5 bases and J lost 2 bases. The CDR3 has 14 residues. The germline gives CDR1 LNHDA, CDR2 SQIVND (reference sequence). The chain's CDR3 is CASSGQGVPYEQYF. The CDR3 nucleotides read TGTGCCAGTAGTGGACAGGGGGTCCCCTACGAGCAGTACTTC.

This clone appeared a few times. The gene calls are TRBV7-2 and TRBJ1-3; 8 nucleotides align to TRBD1. Germline V gives CDR1 SGHTA, CDR2 FQGNSA. V shed 4 bases, J shed 1 base, and the junction held 3 bases outside the gene matches. The CDR3 contains 15 residues. The CDR3 region has the DNA TGTGCCAGCAGCTCAAGGACAGGGTCTGGAAACACCATATATTTT. The encoded protein is CASSSRTGSGNTIYF.

This rearrangement joins TRBV10-3 to TRBJ2-3; 13 bases align to TRBD2. Germline values: CDR1 ENHRY, CDR2 SYGVKD. The junction had 2 bases not matched to a gene; V was cut back by 2 bases and J by 6 bases. The CDR3 runs to 15 residues. CDR3 sequence reads: CAISEGLAGVDTQYF. DNA for the CDR3: TGTGCCATCAGTGAGGGACTAGCGGGGGTGGATACGCAGTATTTT.

The V and J genes are TRBV10-3 and TRBJ1-3; unclear D gene. Deletions cut 8 bases from V and 2 bases from J, with 10 bases between. The CDR3 covers 13 residues. Germline CDR1 ENHRY, CDR2 SYGVKD. The CDR3 coding sequence is TGTGCCATCTCGAGTCCCCCTGGAAACACCATATATTTT. It is translated as CAISSPPGNTIYF.

The chain employs TRBV18 and TRBJ2-7; weak D call: TRBD1 (6 bases). Germline CDR1 and CDR2: KGHSH and LQKENI. The CDR3 spans 13 residues. The V gene lost 2 bases and the J gene lost 6 bases, with 11 bases spanning the gap. In DNA form, the CDR3 reads TGTGCCAGCTCACCAGGGGGCGGTTCCGAGCAGTACTTC. Translated: CASSPGGGSEQYF.

The chain combines TRBV28 with TRBJ1-2, with a possible D match to TRBD1 (5 bases). The CDR3 has 15 residues. The germline V gene has CDR1 MDHEN and CDR2 SYDVKM. V was shortened by 1 base and J by 4 bases, with 13 bases between the two germline ends. Here the CDR3 reads CASSLLRGIPYGYTF. The CDR3 DNA is TGTGCCAGCAGTTTATTACGGGGGATCCCCTATGGCTACACCTTC.

This chain uses TRBV19 with TRBJ1-1, with 9 positions matching TRBD1. V was clipped by 3 bases and J by 3 bases; unmatched bases: 11. Looked up from germline, CDR1 is LNHDA and CDR2 is SQIVND (reference sequence). This CDR3 contains 17 residues. CDR3 in DNA: TGTGCCAGTAGTATTAGTGATGGGACAGGGTTCGACACTGAAGCTTTCTTT. Protein product: CASSISDGTGFDTEAFF.

Details on this clone: The DNA is left out, because the CDR3 cannot be placed on it with certainty; the CDR3 is given as TCRdb lists it. This chain's CDR3 is CASILDRGDQPQHF. The J gene is TRBJ1-5, the V gene TRBV2; TRBD1 was called by the table and not checked on the DNA. CDR1 is SNHLY and CDR2 is FYNNEI in the germline V gene. The CDR3 is 14 residues long, ends included.

The count of this clone is one. The chain is built from TRBV30 and TRBJ1-2; possible D gene TRBD1, 5 bases. Germline lookup yields CDR1 GTSNPN and CDR2 SVGIG (reference sequence). Trimming took off 0 bases at V and 6 bases at J, with 11 bases between the two ends. The CDR3 runs to 13 residues. The CDR3 coding sequence is TGTGCCTGGAGTGTTTACAGGTTTAATGGCTACACCTTC. Its protein is CAWSVYRFNGYTF.

V and J are TRBV7-2 and TRBJ2-6, with D tentatively TRBD1 (6 bases). V lost 5 bases to trimming and J lost 9 bases, with 20 bases between them. Germline V gene lookup returns CDR1 SGHTA and CDR2 FQGNSA. The CDR3 consists of 16 residues. This CDR3 is CASSPSPPTGYNVLTF. For the CDR3, the DNA is TGTGCCAGCAGCCCCTCGCCGCCGACAGGCTACAACGTCCTGACTTTC.

The V gene is TRBV2, the J gene TRBJ1-4; the match to TRBD1 covers 7 bases. The CDR3 has 16 amino acids. CDR1 and CDR2 (germline): SNHLY, FYNNEI. V trimming: 6 bases; J trimming: 4 bases; junction bases outside the gene matches: 11. The CDR3 region is CASRRDSATVNEKLFF. The CDR3 coding sequence is TGTGCCAGCAGAAGGGACAGCGCGACCGTTAATGAAAAACTGTTTTTT.

The J gene is TRBJ1-2, the V gene TRBV19; TRBD1 agrees at 7 bases. CDR3 length: 14 amino acids. The V gene's germline CDR1 is LNHDA and CDR2 SQIVND (reference sequence). V shed 4 bases and J 5 bases; nucleotides not matched to a gene: 7. This chain's CDR3 is CASSNGDSRYGYTF. The CDR3 DNA follows: TGTGCCAGTAGTAACGGGGACAGTCGATATGGCTACACCTTC.

The J gene is TRBJ2-7, the V gene TRBV6-1; a possible D gene is TRBD2 (6 bases). CDR1 and CDR2 from the germline V gene are MNHNS and SASEGT. The CDR3 extends over 17 amino acids. Trimming took off 0 bases at V and 2 bases at J, with 17 bases between the two ends. The CDR3 DNA reads TGTGCCAGCAGTGAAGCTCATATATGGGGGGAACCCTACGAGCAGTACTTC. Encoded protein: CASSEAHIWGEPYEQYF.

The CDR3 nucleotides read TGTGCCAGCAGCCAACTAGCGGGAGCAGATACGCAGTATTTT. This gives the protein CASSQLAGADTQYF. This sequence joins TRBV4-2 and TRBJ2-3, with 10 bases fitting TRBD2. The CDR3 sequence is 14 residues long. Germline loops: CDR1 LGHNA, CDR2 YNFKEQ. Losses at the gene ends were 2 bases for V and 4 bases for J; bases not matched to a gene: 0.

The V and J genes are TRBV7-3 and TRBJ2-3; the D is unclear. V was shortened by 2 bases and J by 4 bases, with 7 bases between the two germline ends. CDR1 is SGHTA, CDR2 FQGTGA, per germline. The CDR3 length is 13 residues. CDR3 nucleotides: TGTGCCAGCAGCTTATTTAGATCAGATACGCAGTATTTT. This codes for CASSLFRSDTQYF.

The chain is built from TRBV6-1 and TRBJ2-1; D might be TRBD1 (5 bases). The CDR3 loop spans 13 amino acids. Per germline, CDR1 MNHNS and CDR2 SASEGT. V was shortened by 6 bases and J by 7 bases, with 13 bases between the two germline ends. CDR3 sequence reads: CASRVKGLNEQFF. The CDR3 nucleotides read TGTGCCAGCAGAGTAAAGGGGTTGAATGAGCAGTTCTTC.

V gene TRBV21-1 combines with J gene TRBJ2-2; the listed D gene, TRBD1, was not tested against the DNA. TRBV21-1 is deemed a pseudogene. The CDR3 length is 16 residues. The CDR3 nucleotides are TGTGCCAGCAGCTCGGACAGGGTGTATAACACCGGGGAGCTGTTTTTT. It encodes CASSSDRVYNTGELFF.